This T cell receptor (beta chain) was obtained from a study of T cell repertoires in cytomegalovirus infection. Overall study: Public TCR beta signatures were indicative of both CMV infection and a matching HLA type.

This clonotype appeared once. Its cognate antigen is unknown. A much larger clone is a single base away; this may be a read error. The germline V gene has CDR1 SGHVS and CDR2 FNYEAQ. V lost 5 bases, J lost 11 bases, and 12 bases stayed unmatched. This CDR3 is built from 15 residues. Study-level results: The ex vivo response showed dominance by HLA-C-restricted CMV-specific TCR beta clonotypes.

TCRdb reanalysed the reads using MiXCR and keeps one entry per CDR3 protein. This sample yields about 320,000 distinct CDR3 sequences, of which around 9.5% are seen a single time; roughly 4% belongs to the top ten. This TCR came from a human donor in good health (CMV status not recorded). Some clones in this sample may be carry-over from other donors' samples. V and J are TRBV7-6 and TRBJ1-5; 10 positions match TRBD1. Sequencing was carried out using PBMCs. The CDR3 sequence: CASSPGGQGITSQHF. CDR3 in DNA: TGTGCCAGCAGCCCGGGGGGACAGGGGATTACGTCCCAGCATTTT.